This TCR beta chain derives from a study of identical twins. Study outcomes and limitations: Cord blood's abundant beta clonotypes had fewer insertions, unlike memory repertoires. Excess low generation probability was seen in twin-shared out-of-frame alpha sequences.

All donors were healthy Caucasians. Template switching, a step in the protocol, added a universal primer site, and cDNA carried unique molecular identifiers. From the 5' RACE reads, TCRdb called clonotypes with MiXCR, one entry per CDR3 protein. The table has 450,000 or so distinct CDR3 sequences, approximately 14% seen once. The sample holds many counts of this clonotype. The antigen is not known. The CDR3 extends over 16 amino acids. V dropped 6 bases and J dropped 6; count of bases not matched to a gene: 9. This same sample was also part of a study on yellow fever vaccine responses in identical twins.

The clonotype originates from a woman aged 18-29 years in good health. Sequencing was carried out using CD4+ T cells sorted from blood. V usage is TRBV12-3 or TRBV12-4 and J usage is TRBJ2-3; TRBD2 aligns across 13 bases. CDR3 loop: CASRDAGTSGADTQYF. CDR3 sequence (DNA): TGTGCCAGCAGGGACGCCGGGACTAGCGGGGCGGATACGCAGTATTTT.